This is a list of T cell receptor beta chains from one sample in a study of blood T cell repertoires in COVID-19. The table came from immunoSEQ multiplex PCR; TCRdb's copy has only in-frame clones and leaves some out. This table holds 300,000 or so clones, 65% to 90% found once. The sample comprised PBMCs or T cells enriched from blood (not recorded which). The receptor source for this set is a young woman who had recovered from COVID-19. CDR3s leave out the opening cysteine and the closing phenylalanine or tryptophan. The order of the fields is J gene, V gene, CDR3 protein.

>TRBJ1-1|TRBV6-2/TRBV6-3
ASSYAENTEAF
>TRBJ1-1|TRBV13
ASSLYEVTEAF
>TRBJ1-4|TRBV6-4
ASRLQEGSEKLF
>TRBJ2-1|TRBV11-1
ASSLEEGQGFNEQF
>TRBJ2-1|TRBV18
ASSRVGQLEEYNEQF
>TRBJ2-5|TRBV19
ASSSGGTSGEETQY
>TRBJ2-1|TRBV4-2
ASSLLPTSDNEQF
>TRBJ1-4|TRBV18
ASSPIQGKTEKLF
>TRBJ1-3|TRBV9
ASSVASGNTIY
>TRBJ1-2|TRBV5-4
ASSLAEGLYGYT
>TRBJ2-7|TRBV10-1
ASRPTSGRPTYEQY
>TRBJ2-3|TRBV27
ASSYDRDGDTQY
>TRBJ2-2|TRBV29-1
SVEGGLAGNTGELF
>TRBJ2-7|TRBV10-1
ASSESGGGSYEQY
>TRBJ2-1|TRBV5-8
ASSLEGEGYNEQF
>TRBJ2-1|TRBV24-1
ATSAGGTSNNEQF
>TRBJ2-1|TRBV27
ASSSYFPAGDNNEQF
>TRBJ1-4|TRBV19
ASSSLQGARREKLF
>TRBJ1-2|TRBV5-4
ASSAGTGGRGYGYT
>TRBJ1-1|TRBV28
ASRPGTGFLNTEAF
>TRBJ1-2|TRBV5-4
ASSLAGTLYGYT
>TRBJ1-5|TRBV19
ASSTPDREAQPQH
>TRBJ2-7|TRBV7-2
ASSWRGQGADEQY
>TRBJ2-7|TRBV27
ASSLWREGTTTSYEQY
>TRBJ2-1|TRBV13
ASSSRDRGINEQF
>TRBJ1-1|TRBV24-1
ATSVSQARTDSYTEAF
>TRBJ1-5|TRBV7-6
ASSLGAVQPQH
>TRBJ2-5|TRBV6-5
ASSYLPGETQY
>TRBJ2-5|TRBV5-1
ASSFGTGNKETQY
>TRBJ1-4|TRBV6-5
ASSYNWAGANEKLF
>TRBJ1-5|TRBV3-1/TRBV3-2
ASSQDYGHGQPQH
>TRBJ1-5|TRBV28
ASSLLGSHYSNQPQH
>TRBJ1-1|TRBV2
ASSERGTTEAF
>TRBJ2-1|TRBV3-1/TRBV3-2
ASSQGLAGDLYNEQF
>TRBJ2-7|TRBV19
ASSPGQVYEQY
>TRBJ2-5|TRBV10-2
ASSLDRGETQY
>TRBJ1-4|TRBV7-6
ASSLGPWPNEKLF
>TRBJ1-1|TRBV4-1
ASSHHNRGRGNTEAF
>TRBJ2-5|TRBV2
ASSIAGGDETQY
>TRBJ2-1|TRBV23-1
ASSQPSYPLAGGYNEQF
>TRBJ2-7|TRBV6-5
ASRLQGVSYEQY
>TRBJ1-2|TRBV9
ASSEGPRGPNYGYT
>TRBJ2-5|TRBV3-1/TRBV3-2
ASSPWGEGGETQY
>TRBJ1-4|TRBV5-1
ASSAAVSTNEKLF
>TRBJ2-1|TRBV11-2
ASSFRTSGLMQF
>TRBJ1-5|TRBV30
AWDRGLGAQH
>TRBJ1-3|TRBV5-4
ASSLIAGGSSGNTIY
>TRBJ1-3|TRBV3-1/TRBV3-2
ASGDRAGFSGNTIY
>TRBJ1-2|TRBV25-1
ASSEWDRTVGYT
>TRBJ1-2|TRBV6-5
ASSSPGQGNYGYT
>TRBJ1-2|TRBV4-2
ASSPKMDRAAYGYT
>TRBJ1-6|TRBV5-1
ASSLMANSPLH
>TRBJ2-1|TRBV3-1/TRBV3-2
ASSQGQGLGPGKF
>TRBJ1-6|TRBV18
ASSQADSENSPLH
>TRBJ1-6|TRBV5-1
ASSIQGLVDSPLH